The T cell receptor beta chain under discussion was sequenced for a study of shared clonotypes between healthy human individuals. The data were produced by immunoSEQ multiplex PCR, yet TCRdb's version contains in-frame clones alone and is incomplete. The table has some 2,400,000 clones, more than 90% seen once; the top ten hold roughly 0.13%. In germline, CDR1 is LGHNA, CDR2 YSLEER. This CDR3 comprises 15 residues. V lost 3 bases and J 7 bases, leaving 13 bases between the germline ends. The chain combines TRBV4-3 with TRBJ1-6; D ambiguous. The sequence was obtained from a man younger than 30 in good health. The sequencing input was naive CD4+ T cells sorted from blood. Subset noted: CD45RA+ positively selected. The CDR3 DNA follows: TGCGCCAGCAGCCAGGCCTCTAGTCCCAATTCACCCCTCCACTTT. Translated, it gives CASSQASSPNSPLHF.